Shown below are 16 T cell receptor beta chains from a single sample sequenced in a study of radiation and T cells in renal cell carcinoma. Treatment noted: treatment-naive control, cytoreductive nephrectomy. Profiling relied on immunoSEQ multiplex PCR, and the TCRdb table lists in-frame clones only, not all of them. The sample shows around 23,000 clones, nearly 55% of them seen only once. Specimen: tumor tissue, collected from a patient whose treatment was nephrectomy without radiotherapy. Every receptor here comes from a human donor with renal cell carcinoma.

V and J are TRBV10-3 and TRBJ1-1, with a tentative D call TRBD1 (5 bases). Germline V CDR1 and CDR2: ENHRY, SYGVKD. CDR3 size: 14 residues. V lost 3 bases to trimming and J lost 0 bases, with 8 bases between them. For the CDR3, the DNA is TGTGCCATCAGTGACGCAGGGCTGAACACTGAAGCTTTCTTT. It is translated as CAISDAGLNTEAFF.

Of note for this clone: Relative to the germline gene, one junction end is altered; a read error may explain this. The J gene is TRBJ2-2, the V gene TRBV4-2; D remains ambiguous. Germline V gene sequence: CDR1 LGHNA, CDR2 YNFKEQ. This CDR3 is built from 16 residues. The CDR3 DNA follows: TGTGCCAGCAGCCAAGAGCGCGCAGGCAACAACGGGGAGCTGTTTTTT. It codes for CASSQERAGNNGELFF.

This chain uses TRBV2 with TRBJ2-7, with 7 bases matching TRBD1. Germline V lookup: CDR1 SNHLY, CDR2 FYNNEI. Germline trimming cut 8 bases from V and 5 bases from J; bases unmatched to any gene: 6. This CDR3 is 12 amino acids long. This chain's CDR3 is CASGGRGNEQYF. In DNA form, the CDR3 reads TGTGCCAGCGGAGGCAGGGGGAACGAGCAGTACTTC.

The chain recombines TRBV7-6 with TRBJ2-1; possible D gene TRBD1, 6 bases. V lost 0 bases to trimming and J lost 7 bases, with 10 bases between them. Per the germline V gene, CDR1 is SGHVS and CDR2 is FNYEAQ. The CDR3 sequence is 14 residues long. CDR3 bases: TGTGCCAGCAGCTTAGCGGGGGCCTCAAATGAGCAGTTCTTC. Protein: CASSLAGASNEQFF.

A word on this clone: The same CDR3 arises from other DNA sequences in this sample as well. The chain recombines TRBV10-3 with TRBJ2-7; no reliable D call. Germline-derived CDR1 and CDR2 are ENHRY and SYGVKD. The V end was cut by 0 bases, the J end by 3 bases, with 9 bases between. This CDR3 is 14 amino acids long. CDR3 residues: CAISESPGRYEQYF. In DNA, the CDR3 is TGTGCCATCAGTGAGTCGCCCGGCCGCTACGAGCAGTACTTC.

This sequence joins TRBV25-1 and TRBJ2-5, with D tentatively TRBD1 (5 bases). Germline V lookup: CDR1 MGHDK, CDR2 SYGVNS. The CDR3 is made up of 13 amino acids. Trimming cost V 2 bases and J 5 bases, with 9 bases left between them. CDR3 sequence (DNA): TGTGCCAGCAGTGAACAGGGTTGGGAGACCCAGTACTTC. The encoded protein is CASSEQGWETQYF.

The chain is built from TRBV14 and TRBJ2-1; 8 bases match TRBD2. CDR1 is SGHDN and CDR2 is FVKESK in the germline V gene. This CDR3 has 18 residues. After removal of 0 bases from V and 3 bases from J, the junction contained 10 bases not matched to a gene. CDR3 protein: CASSQDIRKRGFYNEQFF. Written as DNA, the CDR3 is TGTGCCAGCAGCCAAGATATACGAAAGCGGGGGTTCTACAATGAGCAGTTCTTC. The variable domain in full, completed from reference TRBV14 and TRBJ2-1, reads EAGVTQFPSHSVIEKGQTVTLRCDPISGHDNLYWYRRVMGKEIKFLLHFVKESKQDESGMPNNRFLAERTGGTYSTLKVQPAELEDSGVYFCASSQDIRKRGFYNEQFFGPGTRLTVL.

This chain uses TRBV5-1 with TRBJ1-2, with D perhaps matching TRBD1 (5 bases). Trimming left V 4 bases short and J 4 bases short, with 14 bases between. Germline loops: CDR1 SGHRS, CDR2 YFSETQ. This CDR3 has 14 amino acids. The CDR3 bases are TGCGCCAGCAGCCCGGACCCAGGGAGCTATGGCTACACCTTC. Amino acid sequence: CASSPDPGSYGYTF.

The chain is built from TRBV10-3 and TRBJ1-1, with no clear D. In germline, CDR1 is ENHRY, CDR2 SYGVKD. Trimming took off 0 bases at V and 3 bases at J, with 17 bases between the two ends. CDR3 length: 17 residues. The CDR3 here is CAISESSYNPSDTEAFF. DNA for the CDR3: TGTGCCATCAGTGAGTCAAGTTACAACCCGTCGGACACTGAAGCTTTCTTT.

V is TRBV6-6 and J is TRBJ2-3, with a tentative D call TRBD2 (5 bases). The length of the CDR3 is 13 residues. Germline V CDR1 and CDR2: MNHNY, SVGAGI (reference sequence). The V end was cut by 4 bases, the J end by 5 bases, with 10 bases between. The CDR3 DNA reads as TGTGCCAGCAGTTTGGCGGGCCGAGATACGCAGTATTTT. Residues: CASSLAGRDTQYF.

This clone has only a few counts. The chain carries TRBV7-2 and TRBJ2-2; 7 bases align to TRBD1. Germline CDR1 SGHTA, CDR2 FQGNSA. The CDR3 totals 16 residues. The V gene end was trimmed by 6 bases and the J gene end by 5 bases; junction bases not matched to a gene: 12. The CDR3 is CASRFSTGVGTGELFF. The CDR3 DNA reads TGTGCCAGCAGATTTAGTACAGGGGTGGGGACCGGGGAGCTGTTTTTT.

Comments on this clone: Different DNA sequences within this sample yield the same CDR3. The chain links TRBV27 to TRBJ2-7; D unclear. CDR1 is MNHEY and CDR2 is SMNVEV in the germline V gene (reference sequence). Trimming stripped 2 bases from V and 1 base from J, with 6 bases between. The CDR3 contains 13 residues. In DNA form, the CDR3 reads TGTGCCAGCAGTTTAAGGGTTTCCTACGAGCAGTACTTC. It yields the protein CASSLRVSYEQYF.

The chain couples TRBV12-5 to TRBJ2-3; D assignment may be TRBD1 or TRBD2 (5 bases each). V was shortened by 3 bases and J by 6 bases, with 13 bases between the two germline ends. Germline V gene data show CDR1 as LGHNT and CDR2 as FRNRAP. The CDR3 consists of 14 residues. The CDR3 DNA reads as TGTGCTAGTGGTTTACCCGGGACGTCTGATACGCAGTATTTT. Its protein product is CASGLPGTSDTQYF.

CDR3 protein: CASSQDPRGAYNEQFF. CDR3 nucleotide sequence: TGCGCCAGCAGCCAAGATCCCCGGGGGGCCTACAATGAGCAGTTCTTC. This rearrangement joins TRBV4-3 to TRBJ2-1, with 7 bases that match TRBD2. The V gene end was trimmed by 0 bases and the J gene end by 2 bases; junction bases not matched to a gene: 4. Germline loops: CDR1 LGHNA, CDR2 YSLEER. The CDR3 is 16 amino acids.

The CDR3 loop reads CASSLLADNTGELFF. The CDR3 DNA follows: TGTGCCAGCAGCTTGCTGGCAGACAACACCGGGGAGCTGTTTTTT. The chain recombines TRBV5-8 with TRBJ2-2; D call uncertain. The CDR3 runs 15 residues. Germline V lookup: CDR1 SGHTS, CDR2 YDEGEE. Trimming removed 1 base from V and 2 bases from J, with 9 bases in between. The whole variable domain, filled in from reference TRBV5-8 and TRBJ2-2, reads EAGVTQSPTHLIKTRGQQATLRCSPISGHTSVYWYQQALGLGLQFLLWYDEGEERNRGNFPPRFSGRQFPNYSSELNVNALELEDSALYLCASSLLADNTGELFFGEGSRLTVL.

As DNA, the CDR3 is TGTGCCAGCTCACCACCGGGACAGCTGAACACCGGGGAGCTGTTTTTT. Its translation: CASSPPGQLNTGELFF. The rearrangement joins TRBV18 to TRBJ2-2, with TRBD1 matching 7 bases. Germline V gives CDR1 KGHSH, CDR2 LQKENI. The CDR3 covers 16 residues. After removal of 0 bases from V and 1 base from J, the junction contained 2 bases not matched to a gene.